These 3 T cell receptor beta chains were all obtained from the same sample, sequenced in a study of shared clonotypes between healthy human individuals. Produced via immunoSEQ multiplex PCR; TCRdb's table is partial and in-frame only. The sample shows some 2,400,000 clones, 95% of them seen only once. What was sequenced was naive CD4+ T cells sorted from blood. Subset: CD45RA+ positively selected. These receptors were collected from a man between 18 and 29 years old in good health.

The chain is built from TRBV29-1 and TRBJ2-3; tentatively, D is TRBD2 (5 bases). Per germline, CDR1 SQVTM and CDR2 ANQGSEA. Trimming shortened V by 7 bases and J by 4 bases, and 9 bases separated the two germline ends. CDR3 length: 11 residues. CDR3 sequence reads: CSDKLADTQYF. The CDR3 DNA reads as TGCAGCGATAAACTAGCAGATACGCAGTATTTT.

The V gene is TRBV7-2, the J gene TRBJ1-1, with D hard to call. The CDR3 has 15 residues. Germline loops: CDR1 SGHTA, CDR2 FQGNSA. Trimming stripped 1 base from V and 1 base from J, with 10 bases between. CDR3 amino acids: CASSLVPGGNTEAFF. The CDR3 bases are TGTGCCAGCAGCTTAGTCCCAGGTGGGAACACTGAAGCTTTCTTT.

This clone is a singleton in its sample. The V call is TRBV5-1, the J call TRBJ1-1; the D gene is possibly TRBD1 (5 bases). The ends were cut back, 2 bases at V and 1 base at J, with 12 bases in the middle. The length of the CDR3 is 15 residues. Germline V gives CDR1 SGHRS, CDR2 YFSETQ. CDR3 protein: CASSFWGGRNTEAFF. The CDR3 bases are TGCGCCAGCAGCTTTTGGGGGGGTCGGAACACTGAAGCTTTCTTT.